This TCR beta chain was observed in a study of CD8+ T cells in alopecia areata. Study-wide points: Between patients, shared TCR sequences were less clear than in mice. This was possibly due in part to HLA diversity in the patient population. There was only one nonresponder, so it was unclear how baseline CD8+ expansion relates to response. Clonality in the scalp and expanded CD8+ clones ranked among the top 100 were significantly decreased by tofacitinib. Alopecia totalis/universalis scalp especially showed more expanded CD8+ clones than normal scalp.

For this clone: Its specificity is not known.

CDR1 is SQVTM and CDR2 is ANQGSEA in the germline V gene. CDR3 length: 12 amino acids. The ends were cut back, 5 bases at V and 2 bases at J, with 10 bases in the middle. Documented treatment: oral pan-JAK inhibitor, 5-10 mg twice daily. The authors extracted RNA and reverse transcribed it into cDNA as the sequencing template. The protocol was immunoSEQ multiplex PCR, while the TCRdb copy is restricted to in-frame clones and leaves out a portion. The sample carries approximately 200,000 clones, approximately 60% recorded once. The receptor was derived from a human donor with alopecia areata. The chain recombines TRBV29-1 with TRBJ2-7, with a possible D match to TRBD2 (6 bases). Sequenced here: CD4+ T cells sorted from blood, sampled at week 4, from a patient treated with tofacitinib. CDR3 sequence (DNA): TGCAGCGTTAGGGGAGGAACCTACGAGCAGTACTTC. Translating gives CSVRGGTYEQYF.